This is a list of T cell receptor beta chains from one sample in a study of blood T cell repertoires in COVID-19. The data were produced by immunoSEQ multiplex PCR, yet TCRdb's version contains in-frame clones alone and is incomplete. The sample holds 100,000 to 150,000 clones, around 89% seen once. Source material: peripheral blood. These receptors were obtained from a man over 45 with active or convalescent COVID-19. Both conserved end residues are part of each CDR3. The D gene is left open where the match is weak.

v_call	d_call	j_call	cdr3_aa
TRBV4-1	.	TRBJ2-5	CASSQGIQGGYQETQYF
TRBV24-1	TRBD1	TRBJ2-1	CATSERTGPEQFF
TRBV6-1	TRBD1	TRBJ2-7	CASSEARTGSYEQYF
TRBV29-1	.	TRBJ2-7	CSVAVPNPRAVDEQYF
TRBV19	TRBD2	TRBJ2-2	CASSKGTSTGELFF
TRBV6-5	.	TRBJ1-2	CASSYAFSGSDYGYTF
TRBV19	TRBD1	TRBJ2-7	CASSGTGGSYEQYF
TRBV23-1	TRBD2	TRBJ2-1	CASATGGSDEQFF
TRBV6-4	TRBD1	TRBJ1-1	CASSTGTGNTEAFF
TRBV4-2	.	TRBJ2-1	CASSQEGGSGYNEQFF
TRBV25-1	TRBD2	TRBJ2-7	CASSDESGSLSYEQYF
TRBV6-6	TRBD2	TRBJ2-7	CASSYLAGASYEQYF
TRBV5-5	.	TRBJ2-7	CASSYRPAGTYEQYF
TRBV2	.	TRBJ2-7	CASRIGMSYEQYF
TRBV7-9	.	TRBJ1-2	CASSFQRRAGTSGYTF
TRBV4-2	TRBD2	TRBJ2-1	CASSQGLAGGPDNNEQFF
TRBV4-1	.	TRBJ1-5	CASSQRAGAWQPQHF
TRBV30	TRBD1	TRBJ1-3	CAGEQGQLGNTIYF
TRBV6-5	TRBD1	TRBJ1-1	CASRGQGAQNTEAFF
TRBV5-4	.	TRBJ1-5	CASSRGGSNQPQHF
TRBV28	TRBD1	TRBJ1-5	CASRQDRGPNQPQHF
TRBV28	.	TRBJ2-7	CASSSYPETRSYEQYF
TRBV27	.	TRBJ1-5	CASSLWQGSNQPQHF
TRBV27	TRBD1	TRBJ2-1	CASSRDRGYNEQFF
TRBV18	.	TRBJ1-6	CASSPTSSPLHF
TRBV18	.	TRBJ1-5	CASSPSGDNQPQHF
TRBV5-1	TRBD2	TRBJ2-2	CASSPGLAGASNTGELFF
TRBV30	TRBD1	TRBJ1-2	CACNRQGARTF
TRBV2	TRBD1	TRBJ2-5	CASSDGQGARETQYF
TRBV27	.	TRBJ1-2	CASSLGGIYGYTF
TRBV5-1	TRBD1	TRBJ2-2	CASSLTGVGTGELFF
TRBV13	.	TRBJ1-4	CASSSQSSNEKLFF
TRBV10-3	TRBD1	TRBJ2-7	CAISVGQDSYEQYF
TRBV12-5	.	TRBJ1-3	CASGLLSTGGNTIYF
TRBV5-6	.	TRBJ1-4	CASSLPGEGATNEKLFF
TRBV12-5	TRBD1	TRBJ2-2	CASGLGQGAGELFF
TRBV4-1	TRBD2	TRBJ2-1	CASSHPGLGYNEQFF
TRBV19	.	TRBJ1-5	CASTVDLAGNQPQHF
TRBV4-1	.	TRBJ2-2	CASSSRVNTGELFF
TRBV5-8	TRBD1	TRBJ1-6	CASSSSGQGSPLHF
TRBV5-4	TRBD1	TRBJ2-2	CASSDATGERSTGELFF
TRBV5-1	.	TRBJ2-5	CASSLRGPGSETQYF
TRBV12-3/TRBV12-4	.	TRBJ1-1	CASTLSPGAEAFF
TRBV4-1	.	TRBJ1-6	CASTPSALLNSPLHF
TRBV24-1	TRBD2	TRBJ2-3	CATKSGLAGEVDTQYF
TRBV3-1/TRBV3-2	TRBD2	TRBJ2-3	CSSGRAGDTQYF
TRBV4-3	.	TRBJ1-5	CASSQDGNQPQHF
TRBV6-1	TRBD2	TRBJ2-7	CASREAGLGKAEQYF
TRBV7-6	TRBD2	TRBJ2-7	CASSLVGVTGTSGILGEQYF
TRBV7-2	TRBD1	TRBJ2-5	CASSRDSQETQYF
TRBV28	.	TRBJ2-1	CASSSRGKQFF